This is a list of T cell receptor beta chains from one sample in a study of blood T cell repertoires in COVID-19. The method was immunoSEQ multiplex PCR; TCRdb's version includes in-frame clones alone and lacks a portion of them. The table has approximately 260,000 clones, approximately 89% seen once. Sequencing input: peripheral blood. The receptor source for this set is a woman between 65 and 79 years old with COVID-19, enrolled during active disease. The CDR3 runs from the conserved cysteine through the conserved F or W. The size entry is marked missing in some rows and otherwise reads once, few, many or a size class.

cdr3_aa: CASSIDPGSTGELFF
clone_size: -
j_call: TRBJ2-2
v_call: TRBV19

cdr3_aa: CATSRGRTVVYEQYF
clone_size: few
j_call: TRBJ2-7
v_call: TRBV15

cdr3_aa: CASRAGPSTDTQYF
clone_size: -
j_call: TRBJ2-3
v_call: TRBV5-1

cdr3_aa: CAIREGGTGELFF
clone_size: -
j_call: TRBJ2-2
v_call: TRBV10-3

cdr3_aa: CASSQNSAGASGYTF
clone_size: few
j_call: TRBJ1-2
v_call: TRBV3-1/TRBV3-2

cdr3_aa: CASSERRTSGIRDEQFF
clone_size: -
j_call: TRBJ2-1
v_call: TRBV6-1

cdr3_aa: CASSLRAFKGNEQFF
clone_size: -
j_call: TRBJ2-1
v_call: TRBV28

cdr3_aa: CASSRTGISYEQYF
clone_size: few
j_call: TRBJ2-7
v_call: TRBV6-5

cdr3_aa: CASSLVSPTTDTQYF
clone_size: -
j_call: TRBJ2-3
v_call: TRBV7-9

cdr3_aa: CASSLDRGETQYF
clone_size: -
j_call: TRBJ2-5
v_call: TRBV12-3/TRBV12-4

cdr3_aa: CASSSPLTEEAFF
clone_size: -
j_call: TRBJ1-1
v_call: TRBV5-1

cdr3_aa: CASSYGREWGVDTQYF
clone_size: once
j_call: TRBJ2-3
v_call: TRBV6-5

cdr3_aa: CASSLVLEAGAIYEQYF
clone_size: -
j_call: TRBJ2-7
v_call: TRBV7-8

cdr3_aa: CAISDPGTGQFF
clone_size: -
j_call: TRBJ2-1
v_call: TRBV10-3

cdr3_aa: CASRPGTAYQETQYF
clone_size: few
j_call: TRBJ2-5
v_call: TRBV28

cdr3_aa: CASSLGDTPGHQPQHF
clone_size: -
j_call: TRBJ1-5
v_call: TRBV5-1

cdr3_aa: CASRGTSGRGAGELFF
clone_size: -
j_call: TRBJ2-2
v_call: TRBV6-6

cdr3_aa: CAWSDRIAGQYF
clone_size: -
j_call: TRBJ2-7
v_call: TRBV30

cdr3_aa: CASSTGQRGYTEAFF
clone_size: -
j_call: TRBJ1-1
v_call: TRBV6-5

cdr3_aa: CASSLAGRGLGTQYF
clone_size: -
j_call: TRBJ2-5
v_call: TRBV7-2

cdr3_aa: CASSYAFDGDQPQHF
clone_size: -
j_call: TRBJ1-5
v_call: TRBV6-6

cdr3_aa: CASSTGQYNEQFF
clone_size: -
j_call: TRBJ2-1
v_call: TRBV19

cdr3_aa: CASSKGQPNTEAFF
clone_size: -
j_call: TRBJ1-1
v_call: TRBV5-6